Shown below are 32 T cell receptor beta chains from a single sample sequenced in a study of vaccination and CD4 T cells after COVID-19. Described treatment: roughly 10-day PBMC culture with coronavirus spike peptide pools or control peptides (ViraFEST assay). Antigens for these TCRs are unknown. An Oncomine TCR Beta short-read assay was used to sequence the DNA from cultured CD4+ T cells. TCRdb processed the PCR reads anew with MiXCR; each CDR3 protein has one entry. The sample contains about 19,000 distinct CDR3 sequences, less than 50% of which appear only once. Material for sequencing was cultured CD4+ T cells from blood. The origin of the receptors is a human donor with COVID-19.

The chain has TRBV19 and TRBJ1-3; 9 bases are shared with TRBD1. The CDR3 spans 15 residues. Germline V gene data show CDR1 as LNHDA and CDR2 as SQIVND (reference sequence). J was trimmed by 4 bases and V by 3 bases; bases with no gene match: 4. The CDR3 sequence: CASSIGTGPGNTIYF. The CDR3 DNA reads as TGTGCCAGTAGTATTGGGACAGGGCCAGGAAACACCATATATTTT.

This clonotype was counted a few times. This rearrangement joins TRBV6-1 to TRBJ1-1, with a possible D match to TRBD1 (5 bases). V lost 4 bases and J 3 bases, leaving 15 bases between the germline ends. This CDR3 contains 15 residues. The V gene's germline CDR1 is MNHNS and CDR2 SASEGT. The CDR3 protein is CASSAQGLGDTEAFF. CDR3 DNA: TGTGCCAGCAGTGCTCAGGGTCTGGGGGACACTGAAGCTTTCTTT.

The chain employs TRBV27 and TRBJ1-2; D perhaps matches TRBD1 (6 bases). CDR3 length: 14 residues. Germline V gene sequence: CDR1 MNHEY, CDR2 SMNVEV (reference sequence). Trimming stripped 2 bases from V and 8 bases from J, with 15 bases between. The CDR3 sequence: CASSLSWGAGGYTF. CDR3 nucleotide sequence: TGTGCCAGCAGTTTAAGTTGGGGGGCAGGCGGCTACACCTTC.

The chain joins TRBV28 to TRBJ2-2; D is unclear. The CDR3 extends over 13 amino acids. V lost 3 bases, J lost 5 bases, and 7 bases lay in between. Germline CDR1 reads MDHEN; CDR2 reads SYDVKM. CDR3 in amino acids: CASSLGLTGELFF. The CDR3 bases are TGTGCCAGCAGTTTGGGTCTGACCGGGGAGCTGTTTTTT.

The chain employs TRBV6-1 and TRBJ1-6; 9 bases are shared with TRBD1. Per the germline V gene, CDR1 is MNHNS and CDR2 is SASEGT. The J segment lost 7 bases and the V segment lost 0 bases, leaving 7 bases of the junction unmatched. The CDR3 is 17 residues long. The CDR3 protein is CASSEAHLTGGNSPLHF. For the CDR3, the DNA is TGTGCCAGCAGTGAAGCCCATTTGACAGGGGGAAATTCACCCCTCCACTTT.

This clonotype was found once. The rearrangement joins TRBV20-1 to TRBJ1-1; D not certain. The CDR3 sequence is 14 residues long. The V gene's germline CDR1 is DFQATT and CDR2 SNEGSKA (reference sequence). V gave up 0 bases and J gave up 1 base, with 9 bases separating them. The CDR3 region has the DNA TGCAGTGCTAGAGAGGGCACCCCGAACACTGAAGCTTTCTTT. It translates to CSAREGTPNTEAFF.

This chain connects TRBV4-1 to TRBJ1-2, with D tentatively TRBD1 (6 bases). The CDR3 consists of 17 residues. V was trimmed by 1 base and J by 5 bases, leaving 20 bases between them. Germline values: CDR1 MGHRA, CDR2 YSYEKL. CDR3 DNA sequence: TGCGCCAGCAGCCAAGGGAGTGCCGGGGGCGTGCGGTATGGCTACACCTTC. This codes for CASSQGSAGGVRYGYTF.

The chain is built from TRBV6-1 and TRBJ2-5; D is perhaps TRBD1 (5 bases). CDR1 MNHNS and CDR2 SASEGT come from the germline V gene. The CDR3 has 14 residues. Trimming pared 6 bases from V and 0 bases from J, leaving 11 bases between. For the CDR3, the DNA is TGTGCCAGCAGCCGACAGCGTGACCAAGAGACCCAGTACTTC. Translated, it gives CASSRQRDQETQYF.

V gene TRBV9 combines with J gene TRBJ2-7; D not certain. This CDR3 region has 14 residues. Between the trimmed V and J ends, which lost 4 bases and 6 bases, there was a span of 17 bases. Germline-derived CDR1 and CDR2 are SGDLS and YYNGEE. The CDR3 nucleotides read TGTGCCAGCAGCCCCCGCGTGGTCCAAGGCGAGCAGTACTTC. It is translated as CASSPRVVQGEQYF. Looking up the rest from reference TRBV9 and TRBJ2-7 gives the full variable domain: DSGVTQTPKHLITATGQRVTLRCSPRSGDLSVYWYQQSLDQGLQFLIQYYNGEERAKGNILERFSAQQFPDLHSELNLSSLELGDSALYFCASSPRVVQGEQYFGPGTRLTVT.

As to this clonotype: One end of the junction is discordant with germline, which a read error may explain. The chain links TRBV7-7 to TRBJ2-2, with 16 bases aligning to TRBD2. CDR1 and CDR2 (germline): SSHAT, FNYEAQ (reference sequence). The CDR3 is 17 residues long. CDR3 DNA sequence: TGTGCTAGCAGCCGAGGGACTAGCGGGGGGGCCACCGGGGAGCTGTTTTTT. Translation: CASSRGTSGGATGELFF.

This sequence joins TRBV6-1 and TRBJ1-1; 7 bases map to TRBD1. CDR1 MNHNS and CDR2 SASEGT come from the germline V gene. V lost 10 bases, J lost 5 bases, and 13 bases stayed unmatched. This CDR3 comprises 14 residues. CDR3 region: CATWGGQTKTEAFF. The CDR3 coding sequence is TGTGCCACTTGGGGGGGACAGACTAAGACTGAAGCTTTCTTT.

This clonotype appeared a few times. The V and J genes are TRBV25-1 and TRBJ1-6; tentatively, D is TRBD1 (5 bases). Between the trimmed V and J ends, which lost 4 bases and 7 bases, there was a span of 11 bases. This CDR3 has 14 residues. Germline V gene sequence: CDR1 MGHDK, CDR2 SYGVNS. In DNA, the CDR3 is TGTGCCAGCAGTGTAGGGGATAGGAATTCACCCCTCCACTTT. It codes for CASSVGDRNSPLHF.

This clonotype was counted between two and nine times. This chain links TRBV6-1 with TRBJ1-5, with TRBD1 identical over 9 bases. Trimming took 5 bases from V and 5 from J; bases not matched to a gene: 13. The length of the CDR3 is 17 residues. The V gene's germline CDR1 is MNHNS and CDR2 SASEGT. In DNA form, the CDR3 reads TGTGCCAGCAGTCTCTCCCCAACAGGGGGCAGAGATCAGCCCCAGCATTTT. Its translation: CASSLSPTGGRDQPQHF.

The V call is TRBV20-1, the J call TRBJ1-2, with TRBD1 as a possible D gene (6 bases). The CDR3 is made up of 14 amino acids. CDR1 and CDR2 from the germline V gene are DFQATT and SNEGSKA (reference sequence). This chain's CDR3 is CRAGGTSPSYGYTF. DNA for the CDR3: TGCAGGGCCGGCGGGACATCCCCCTCTTATGGCTACACCTTC.

The V and J genes are TRBV27 and TRBJ1-1; 9 bases align to TRBD1. The CDR3 is 14 amino acids. Germline V gene lookup returns CDR1 MNHEY and CDR2 SMNVEV (reference sequence). J gave up 3 bases and V 6 bases, and 5 bases lay outside the gene matches. CDR3 region: CASRRTGADTEAFF. The CDR3 DNA sequence: TGTGCCAGCAGGCGGACAGGGGCGGACACTGAAGCTTTCTTT.

This clonotype was seen more than once but under ten times. This chain uses TRBV12-2 with TRBJ1-2. TRBV12-2 corresponds to a pseudogene. CDR3 size: 19 residues. CDR3 DNA sequence: TGTGCAAGTCGCTTAGAGCTGAGGCAGGGCCCAGACTATAACTATGGCTACACCTTC. This encodes CASRLELRQGPDYNYGYTF.

This chain uses TRBV24-1 with TRBJ2-7; 10 positions agree with TRBD2. V was pared by 7 bases and J by 3 bases, with 11 bases of the junction left unmatched. The germline V gene encodes CDR1 KGHDR and CDR2 SFDVKD. This CDR3 has 16 residues. The CDR3 loop is CATRNSGGPGIYEQYF. CDR3 nucleotide sequence: TGTGCCACCAGGAATAGCGGGGGGCCAGGCATCTACGAGCAGTACTTC.

The V call is TRBV10-3, the J call TRBJ1-1; TRBD1 agrees at 7 bases. The CDR3 has 15 residues. Trimming cost V 6 bases and J 1 base; bases outside gene matches: 8. Germline CDR1 ENHRY, CDR2 SYGVKD. CDR3 residues: CAISDTGVSNTEAFF. The CDR3 DNA follows: TGTGCCATCAGCGATACAGGGGTTTCGAACACTGAAGCTTTCTTT.

This clonotype occurred a few times. This rearrangement joins TRBV7-6 to TRBJ1-1; D may be TRBD1 (6 bases). Germline V gene lookup returns CDR1 SGHVS and CDR2 FNYEAQ. V was trimmed by 5 bases and J by 4 bases, leaving 17 bases between them. CDR3 length: 15 amino acids. The chain's CDR3 is CASSQGTGWATEAFF. The CDR3 DNA sequence: TGTGCCAGCAGCCAAGGAACAGGGTGGGCCACTGAAGCTTTCTTT.

The CDR3 spells CASRQSGDTEAFF. The CDR3 DNA is TGTGCCAGTAGACAGAGTGGAGACACTGAAGCTTTCTTT. This rearrangement joins TRBV19 to TRBJ1-1; D is uncertain. The CDR3 spans 13 residues. Germline V gene sequence: CDR1 LNHDA, CDR2 SQIVND (reference sequence). V was pared by 6 bases and J by 3 bases, with 11 bases between.

This chain links TRBV12-3 or TRBV12-4 with TRBJ1-5; 8 bases match TRBD1. The junction had 13 bases not matched to a gene; V was cut back by 6 bases and J by 6 bases. The CDR3 length is 16 residues. The CDR3 loop reads CASRYGQGSVSQPQHF. The CDR3 nucleotides read TGTGCCAGCAGATACGGACAGGGCAGTGTCAGTCAGCCCCAGCATTTT.

This clonotype came up a few times. This sequence joins TRBV15 and TRBJ1-4, with unresolved D. Trimming cost V 4 bases and J 0 bases, with 15 bases left between them. CDR3 length: 17 amino acids. From germline, CDR1 is LNHNV and CDR2 YYDKDF (reference sequence). The DNA of the CDR3 is TGTGCCACCAGCACCTCGATGGGGAGGGCAACTAATGAAAAACTGTTTTTT. Amino acids: CATSTSMGRATNEKLFF.

This clonotype has just a few counts. J is TRBJ1-5 and V is TRBV5-5; D remains ambiguous. The V end lost 0 bases, the J end lost 3 bases, and 7 bases lay between the germline ends. Germline V lookup: CDR1 SGHKS, CDR2 YYEKEE (reference sequence). The length of the CDR3 is 14 residues. Here the CDR3 DNA reads TGTGCCAGCAGCTTGGAACAACTCAATCAGCCCCAGCATTTT. As protein: CASSLEQLNQPQHF.

The chain links TRBV24-1 to TRBJ2-1; 8 nucleotides match TRBD1. Unmatched junction bases numbered 5, after V lost 6 bases and J lost 5 bases. CDR1 is KGHDR and CDR2 is SFDVKD in the germline V gene. The CDR3 contains 14 residues. The CDR3 spells CATSPGTGHNEQFF. The CDR3 region has the DNA TGTGCCACCAGTCCCGGGACAGGCCACAATGAGCAGTTCTTC.

The V call is TRBV5-1, the J call TRBJ2-5, with D uncertain. Germline V lookup: CDR1 SGHRS, CDR2 YFSETQ. Trimming removed 4 bases from V and 2 bases from J, with 12 bases in between. The CDR3 totals 14 residues. The CDR3: CASSAKGPQETQYF. CDR3 nucleotides: TGCGCCAGCAGCGCAAAGGGTCCACAAGAGACCCAGTACTTC. Together with reference TRBV5-1 and TRBJ2-5, the CDR3 gives the full variable domain: KAGVTQTPRYLIKTRGQQVTLSCSPISGHRSVSWYQQTPGQGLQFLFEYFSETQRNKGNFPGRFSGRQFSNSRSEMNVSTLELGDSALYLCASSAKGPQETQYFGPGTRLLVL.

This clonotype was counted only a few times. The chain carries TRBV2 and TRBJ1-2, with 7 nucleotides matching TRBD1. The germline V gene has CDR1 SNHLY and CDR2 FYNNEI. The ends lost 4 bases at V and 8 bases at J; junction bases unmatched: 7. The CDR3 has 13 residues. CDR3 nucleotide sequence: TGTGCCAGCAGTGGTCGACAGGGACTCGGCTACACCTTC. Its protein is CASSGRQGLGYTF.

CDR3: CASSFRQGNSPLHF. The CDR3 DNA reads as TGTGCCAGCAGCTTTAGACAGGGAAATTCACCCCTCCACTTT. This chain uses TRBV11-2 with TRBJ1-6, with 7 bases lining up with TRBD1. V lost 3 bases, J lost 7 bases, and 3 bases stayed unmatched. There are 14 residues in the CDR3. Germline loops: CDR1 SGHAT, CDR2 FQNNGV.

The chain couples TRBV12-3 or TRBV12-4 to TRBJ2-1, with no clear D. Deletions cut 3 bases from V and 5 bases from J, with 8 bases between. CDR3 length: 13 amino acids. The DNA of the CDR3 is TGTGCCAGCAGTTTGAACGGTCACAATGAGCAGTTCTTC. It is translated as CASSLNGHNEQFF.

CDR3 protein: CSVDGLAGGYFQETQYF. The CDR3 DNA follows: TGCAGCGTTGATGGTCTAGCGGGGGGATACTTCCAAGAGACCCAGTACTTC. The chain carries TRBV29-1 and TRBJ2-5; 11 bases fit TRBD2. Germline CDR1 SQVTM, CDR2 ANQGSEA. J gave up 1 base and V 3 bases, and 10 bases lay outside the gene matches. This CDR3 spans 17 amino acids.

V is TRBV7-9 and J is TRBJ2-5; 11 nucleotides align to TRBD2. Germline values: CDR1 SEHNR, CDR2 FQNEAQ (reference sequence). V dropped 5 bases and J dropped 2; count of bases not matched to a gene: 4. This CDR3 comprises 15 residues. The CDR3 DNA sequence: TGTGCCAGCAGCCGGACTAGCGGGTTACAAGAGACCCAGTACTTC. It translates to CASSRTSGLQETQYF.

In its sample, this clonotype was seen a few times. This sequence joins TRBV7-2 and TRBJ2-3, with D tentatively TRBD1 (5 bases). The CDR3 extends over 14 amino acids. Germline CDR1 is SGHTA and CDR2 is FQGNSA. Between the trimmed V and J ends, which lost 5 bases and 2 bases, there was a span of 11 bases. The DNA for the CDR3 is TGTGCCAGCAGCCCACGACAGTTCACAGATACGCAGTATTTT. Protein product: CASSPRQFTDTQYF.

This clonotype has more than one count but fewer than ten. J is TRBJ2-1 and V is TRBV24-1; D possibly corresponds to TRBD2 (7 bases). Trimming shortened V by 5 bases and J by 4 bases, and 11 bases separated the two germline ends. The CDR3 contains 14 residues. Germline values: CDR1 KGHDR, CDR2 SFDVKD. In DNA, the CDR3 is TGTGCCACCAGTGGAGGGGGGGCTTACAATGAGCAGTTCTTC. The encoded protein is CATSGGGAYNEQFF.